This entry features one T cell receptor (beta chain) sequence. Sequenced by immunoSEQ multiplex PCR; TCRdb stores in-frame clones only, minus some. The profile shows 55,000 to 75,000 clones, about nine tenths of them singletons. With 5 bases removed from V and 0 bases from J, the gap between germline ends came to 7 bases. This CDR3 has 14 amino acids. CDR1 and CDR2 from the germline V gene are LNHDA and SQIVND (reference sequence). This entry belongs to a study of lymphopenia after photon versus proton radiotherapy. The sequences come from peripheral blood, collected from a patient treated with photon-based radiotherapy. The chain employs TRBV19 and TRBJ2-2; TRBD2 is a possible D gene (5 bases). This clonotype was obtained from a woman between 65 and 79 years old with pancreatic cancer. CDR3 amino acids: CASSVRANTGELFF. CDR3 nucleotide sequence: TGTGCCAGTAGTGTGAGGGCGAACACCGGGGAGCTGTTTTTT.